This is a list of T cell receptor beta chains from one sample in a study of vaccination and CD4 T cells after COVID-19. These TCRs are of unknown antigen specificity. TCRdb ran MiXCR on the PCR reads and lists one entry per CDR3 protein. This sample has roughly 4,200 distinct CDR3 sequences, with approximately 28% found just once. The sample was CD4+ T cells from blood, cultured in vitro. The origin of the receptors is a human donor who had recovered from COVID-19. Both conserved end residues are part of each CDR3. The D gene is left open where the match is weak. The listing skips clone size in some rows; elsewhere it reads once, few, many or a size class.

v_gene	j_gene	d_gene	abundance	CDR3nt	CDR3aa
TRBV6-5	TRBJ1-5	NA	few	TGTGCCAGCAGTTCATATTCCGATCAGCCCCAGCATTTT	CASSSYSDQPQHF
TRBV3-1	TRBJ1-2	TRBD1	NA	TGTGCCAGCAGCCCCAGGGGGTATGGCTACACCTTC	CASSPRGYGYTF
TRBV20-1	TRBJ2-5	TRBD1	few	TGCAGTGCTAGAGATGGACAGGGGGCTGAGAAGACCCAGTACTTC	CSARDGQGAEKTQYF
TRBV20-1	TRBJ2-3	TRBD2	few	TGCAGTGCTCTCAGCGGGGGAATCACAGATACGCAGTATTTT	CSALSGGITDTQYF
TRBV7-8	TRBJ2-3	TRBD2	few	TGTGCCAGCAGCCCTCTAGCGGGGGCTGGGACAGATACGCAGTATTTT	CASSPLAGAGTDTQYF
TRBV30	TRBJ2-1	TRBD2	once	TGTGCCTGGAGTGTTAGGTCTAGCGGGGCTCTCAACAATGAGCAGTTCTTC	CAWSVRSSGALNNEQFF
TRBV29-1	TRBJ2-7	NA	NA	TGCAGCGTTGCCCGGACTCTCGCCTACGAGCAGTACTTC	CSVARTLAYEQYF
TRBV27	TRBJ1-1	NA	NA	TGTGCCAGCAGTTTCCGGCAGAACACTGAAGCTTTCTTT	CASSFRQNTEAFF
TRBV4-2	TRBJ1-6	NA	few	TGTGCCAGCAGCCAAGAACTAGGGTCACCCCTCCACTTT	CASSQELGSPLHF
TRBV15	TRBJ1-2	NA	NA	TGTGCCACCAGGAAAGATTCTGCCGGTAACTATGGCTACACCTTC	CATRKDSAGNYGYTF
TRBV7-9	TRBJ1-6	NA	NA	TGTGCCAGCAGCTTAGGAACAGGGAAGAATTCACCCCTCCACTTT	CASSLGTGKNSPLHF
TRBV12-3/TRBV12-4	TRBJ2-3	TRBD2	few	TGTGCCACCTCACTAGCGGGGGGCACAGATACGCAGTATTTT	CATSLAGGTDTQYF
TRBV2	TRBJ2-7	NA	few	TGTGCCAGCAACCCTGGCGGCGAGACCTACGAGCAGTACTTC	CASNPGGETYEQYF
TRBV7-9	TRBJ2-1	NA	few	TGTGCCAGCACCCTAGGGGCGGGGAATAGCCTCAATGAGCAGTTCTTC	CASTLGAGNSLNEQFF
TRBV12-3/TRBV12-4	TRBJ1-1	NA	few	TGTGCCAGCAGTTCGCGGGGGGAAACTGAAGCTTTCTTT	CASSSRGETEAFF
TRBV25-1	TRBJ2-2	NA	NA	TGTGCCAGCGGGGTCCCCGGCCTCCGGGGCGGGGAGCTGTTTTTT	CASGVPGLRGGELFF
TRBV6-5	TRBJ1-4	TRBD1	NA	TGTGCCAGCAGTTATGCTAGGGGGCAGACAGGGAGAGATGAAAAACTGTTTTTT	CASSYARGQTGRDEKLFF
TRBV27	TRBJ2-6	NA	NA	TGTGCCAGCTGCAGTTTATATCCACGGATAACTGGGGCCAACGTCCTGACTTTC	CASCSLYPRITGANVLTF
TRBV30	TRBJ2-7	NA	NA	TGTGCCTGGAGTGGGGACATTCCCTACGAGCAGTACTTC	CAWSGDIPYEQYF
TRBV10-3	TRBJ1-1	TRBD1	NA	TGTGCCATCGGGACAGAAGACAAGACAAACACTGAAGCTTTCTTT	CAIGTEDKTNTEAFF
TRBV2	TRBJ1-2	TRBD1	medium-sized	TGTGCCAGCAGCATAGCCGGGACAGGGGGTAGCTATGGCTACACCTTC	CASSIAGTGGSYGYTF
TRBV20-1	TRBJ2-3	TRBD1	NA	TGCAGTGCGCCCGGGACAGGGAATGGTGCAGATACGCAGTATTTT	CSAPGTGNGADTQYF
TRBV20-1	TRBJ2-5	NA	NA	TGCAGTGCTAGAGTACAAGAGACCCAGTACTTC	CSARVQETQYF
TRBV20-1	TRBJ1-1	TRBD1	few	TGCAGTGCTACACAGGGGTCTGGCACTGAAGCTTTCTTT	CSATQGSGTEAFF
TRBV19	TRBJ1-5	NA	medium-sized	TGTGCCAGTAGTTTCCGTAATCAGCCCCAGCATTTT	CASSFRNQPQHF
TRBV20-1	TRBJ1-5	TRBD1	NA	TGCAGTGCTATTTCAGGGACAGGGGGCAATCAGCCCCAGCATTTT	CSAISGTGGNQPQHF
TRBV6-1	TRBJ2-6	TRBD1	NA	TGTGCCAGCATAGGGACAGGGACTGCCAACGTCCTGACTTTC	CASIGTGTANVLTF
TRBV19	TRBJ2-6	NA	few	TGTGCCAGTAGGCCCCCGACAGCCAACGTCCTGACTTTC	CASRPPTANVLTF
TRBV15	TRBJ1-5	TRBD1	medium-sized	TGTGCCACCTCAAGAGGGGGCCTGGGTCAGCCCCAGCATTTT	CATSRGGLGQPQHF
TRBV30	TRBJ2-7	NA	few	TGTGCCTGGAGTGACTTCAAGGAGCAGTACTTC	CAWSDFKEQYF
TRBV12-3/TRBV12-4	TRBJ1-2	TRBD1	few	TGTGCCAGCAGGCCTACAGGGGGCAGGAGCTACACCTTC	CASRPTGGRSYTF
TRBV20-1	TRBJ1-1	NA	few	TGCAGTGCTCCCGACCTGAACACTGAAGCTTTCTTT	CSAPDLNTEAFF
TRBV27	TRBJ1-3	NA	few	TGTGCCAGCAGTGCCCTCGGACGAAACACCATATATTTT	CASSALGRNTIYF
TRBV20-1	TRBJ2-3	NA	few	TGCAGTGCCCGGGGCCGCTACCTCACAGATACGCAGTATTTT	CSARGRYLTDTQYF
TRBV27	TRBJ2-1	TRBD2	once	TGTGCCAGCAGTACGACTAGCGGGGGGGCTACGCAGTTCTTC	CASSTTSGGATQFF
TRBV24-1	TRBJ1-5	NA	medium-sized	TGTGCCACCAGTGAGCGGGACGGATTCAATCAGCCCCAGCATTTT	CATSERDGFNQPQHF
TRBV24-1	TRBJ1-3	TRBD1	NA	TGTGCCACCAGCGGGGGGGACAGGAGCTCTGGAAACACCATATATTTT	CATSGGDRSSGNTIYF
TRBV11-2	TRBJ2-2	NA	NA	TGTGCCAGCAGCCGGGCGGACGTGAACACCGGGGAGCTGTTTTTT	CASSRADVNTGELFF
TRBV6-1	TRBJ2-7	TRBD2	NA	TGTGCCAGCACCAGACCCACTAGCGGGGGGTACGAGCAGTACTTC	CASTRPTSGGYEQYF
TRBV30	TRBJ1-6	TRBD1	NA	TGTGCCTGGAGCCAGGGACAGGTGAATTCACCCCTCCACTTT	CAWSQGQVNSPLHF
TRBV5-1	TRBJ2-3	TRBD2	NA	TGCGCCAGCAGCACGGGTCGTAGCGGGATTAGCACAGATACGCAGTATTTT	CASSTGRSGISTDTQYF
TRBV11-1	TRBJ2-1	NA	few	TGTGCCAGCAGCTTAGACAGTACCAATGAGCAGTTCTTC	CASSLDSTNEQFF
TRBV5-1	TRBJ2-5	NA	large	TGCGCCAGCAGCCCTCGGGCCCCGGGGGAGACCCAGTACTTC	CASSPRAPGETQYF